The clone carrying this T cell receptor beta chain was picked up a small number of times. Its antigen is not known. The record originates from a study of cytomegalovirus exposure and HLA in healthy donors. With 60 Vbeta and 13 Jbeta primers, the PCR was carried out. Method: immunoSEQ multiplex PCR; TCRdb's copy keeps in-frame clones and lacks some. The sample consists of more than 95,000 clones, 8.5% to 10% of them appearing once. The donors, nominally healthy at sampling, likely had unrecorded immune exposures. Overall study findings and caveats: Later examination showed HLA-associated TCR beta chains had greater clonal expansion than equally common others. With high specificity and sensitivity, the classifier reportedly diagnosed cytomegalovirus status. Under in vitro conditions, a few CMV-associated chains were confirmed as specific for CMV antigens.

Germline lookup yields CDR1 SNHLY and CDR2 FYNNEI. This CDR3 region has 17 residues. Trimming took 6 bases from V and 1 from J; bases not matched to a gene: 9. The chain is built from TRBV2 and TRBJ1-5; 10 nucleotides match TRBD1. The sequenced material came from PBMCs. The TCR comes from a man aged 25-45 years in good health and CMV-seronegative. The CDR3 loop reads CASRPGQGILSNQPQHF. CDR3 nucleotide sequence: TGTGCCAGCAGGCCGGGACAGGGGATATTAAGCAATCAGCCCCAGCATTTT. The complete variable domain, with remaining parts taken from reference TRBV2 and TRBJ1-5, reads EPEVTQTPSHQVTQMGQEVILRCVPISNHLYFYWYRQILGQKVEFLVSFYNNEISEKSEIFDDQFSVERPDGSNFTLKIRSTKLEDSAMYFCASRPGQGILSNQPQHFGDGTRLSIL.